This T cell receptor beta chain was found in a study of OX40 agonist ivuxolimab in advanced cancers. Study background: The dose of intravenous ivuxolimab that patients received every 2 weeks ranged from 0.01 to 10 mg/kg.

Study-wide findings and caveats: Expanded clones tended on average to be more numerous among CD8+ T cells than CD4+.

Assay: immunoSEQ multiplex PCR; the TCRdb copy retains only in-frame clones and omits some. The data show some 8,000 clones, 70% to 80% seen once. This clone is labeled as medium-sized. What it recognizes is unknown. In germline, CDR1 is SGHAT, CDR2 FQNNGV. J was trimmed by 7 bases and V by 1 base; bases with no gene match: 1. This CDR3 has 13 amino acids. The sampling schedule covered blood at baseline, cycle 4 day 1, and cycle 7 day 1. The sample was CD4+ or CD8+ T cells sorted from blood, taken in a trial of the OX40 agonist ivuxolimab. The sequence derives from an adult with an advanced solid tumor such as melanoma, head and neck, liver or kidney cancer. J is TRBJ1-2 and V is TRBV11-2; 9 bases are shared with TRBD1. CDR3 bases: TGTGCCAGCAGCTTAGGGACAGGGGCTGGCTACACCTTC. Translated: CASSLGTGAGYTF.